Included here is one T cell receptor (beta chain) sequence, with context. The V gene's germline CDR1 is SGHAT and CDR2 FQNNGV. The V gene lost 6 bases and the J gene lost 5 bases, with 17 bases spanning the gap. The CDR3 sequence is 14 residues long. The data were taken from a study of radiotherapy plus CTLA-4 blockade in lung cancer. As for the study in general: In roughly 17% of patients, objective responses were seen; around 31% had disease control.

Method: immunoSEQ multiplex PCR; TCRdb's copy keeps in-frame clones and lacks some. The data hold over 85,000 clones, with around 88% observed a single time. Receiving focal radiation plus CTLA-4 blockade with ipilimumab were patients who had chemo-refractory metastatic non-small-cell lung cancer. Source: peripheral blood, taken from a patient treated with radiotherapy plus ipilimumab. The rearrangement joins TRBV11-2 to TRBJ2-7; weak D call: TRBD1 (6 bases). The TCR comes from a human donor with non-small cell lung cancer that progressed on radiotherapy plus ipilimumab. The CDR3 DNA is TGTGCCAGCAGAAGAGCAGGGGCGATCAACGAGCAGTACTTC. This sequence encodes CASRRAGAINEQYF. The variable domain in full, completed from reference TRBV11-2 and TRBJ2-7, reads EAGVAQSPRYKIIEKRQSVAFWCNPISGHATLYWYQQILGQGPKLLIQFQNNGVVDDSQLPKDRFSAERLKGVDSTLKIQPAKLEDSAVYLCASRRAGAINEQYFGPGTRLTVT.